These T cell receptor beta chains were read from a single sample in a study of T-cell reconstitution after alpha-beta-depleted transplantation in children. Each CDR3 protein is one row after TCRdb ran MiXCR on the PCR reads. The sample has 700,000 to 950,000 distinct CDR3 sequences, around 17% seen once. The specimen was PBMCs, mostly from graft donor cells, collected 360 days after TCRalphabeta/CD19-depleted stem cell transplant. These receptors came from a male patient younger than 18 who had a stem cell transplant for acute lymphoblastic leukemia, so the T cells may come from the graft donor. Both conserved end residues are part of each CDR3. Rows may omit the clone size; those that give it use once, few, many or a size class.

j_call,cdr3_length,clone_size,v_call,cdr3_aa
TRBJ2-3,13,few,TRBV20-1,CSARSGGQHTQYF
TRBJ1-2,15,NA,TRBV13,CASSPGVEGFYGYTF
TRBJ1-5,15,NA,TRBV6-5,CASSSGRKWGQPQHF
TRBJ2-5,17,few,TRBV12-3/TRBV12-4,CASSFVVVAGDQETQYF
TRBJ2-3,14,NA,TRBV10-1,CASSWTGDPDTQYF
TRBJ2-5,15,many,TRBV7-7,CASSLVTSGKETQYF
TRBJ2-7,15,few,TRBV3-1,CASSHLGRPAYEQYF
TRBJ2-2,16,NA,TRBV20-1,CSASHKPGLNTGELFF
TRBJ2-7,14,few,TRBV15,CATSRGVGSYEQYF
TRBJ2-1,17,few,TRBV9,CASSVHLWEGTYNEQFF
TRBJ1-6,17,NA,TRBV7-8,CASRRGRRHSYNSPLHF
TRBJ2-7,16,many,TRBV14,CASSQHHGASSGEQYF
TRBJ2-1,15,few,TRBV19,CASSMAASAANEQFF
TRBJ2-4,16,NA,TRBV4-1,CASSHVLAGGPYIQYF
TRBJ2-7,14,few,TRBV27,CASSPQDRTYEQYF
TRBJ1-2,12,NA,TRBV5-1,CASSAAGYGYTF
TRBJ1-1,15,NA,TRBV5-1,CASSTTTGANTEAFF
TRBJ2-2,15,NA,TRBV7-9,CASSFFRGSTGELFF
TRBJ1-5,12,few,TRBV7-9,CASSYHQGTQHF
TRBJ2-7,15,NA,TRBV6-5,CASRSGLAGSYEQYF
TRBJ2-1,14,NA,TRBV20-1,CSSSHGGQNNEQFF
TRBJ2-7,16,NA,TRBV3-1,CASSQGKSGSASEQYF
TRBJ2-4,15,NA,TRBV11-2,CASTYDRVAKNIQYF
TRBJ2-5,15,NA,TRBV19,CASSIGAGGGETQYF
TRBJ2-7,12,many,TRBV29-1,CSGLGQSYEQYF
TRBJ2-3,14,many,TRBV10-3,CAISTGLSTDTQYF
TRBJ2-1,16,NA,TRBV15,CATSRAGTSGSNEQFF
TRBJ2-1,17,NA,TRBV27,CASSLGAGRGSYNEQFF
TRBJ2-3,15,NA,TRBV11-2,CASSKRESLTDTQYF
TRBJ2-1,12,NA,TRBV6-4,CASSPRGQWQFF
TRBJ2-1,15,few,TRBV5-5,CASSSILAGDNEQFF
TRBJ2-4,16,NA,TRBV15,CATSRGSSRERNIQYF
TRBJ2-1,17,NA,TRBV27,CASSIRLAVNSYNEQFF
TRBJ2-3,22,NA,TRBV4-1,CASSQDFGRLRTSGRAYDTQYF
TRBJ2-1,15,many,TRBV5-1,CASSPRTERGNEQFF
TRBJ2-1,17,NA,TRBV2,CASSGELAGRWGNEQFF
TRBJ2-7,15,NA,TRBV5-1,CASSLVASGTYEQYF
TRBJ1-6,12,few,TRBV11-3,CASSLVGVTLHF
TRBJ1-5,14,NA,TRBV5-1,CASSAGTGAQPQHF
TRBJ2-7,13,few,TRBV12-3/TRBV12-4,CASSKDRMALFHF
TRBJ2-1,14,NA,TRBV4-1,CASSQALAGVSQFF
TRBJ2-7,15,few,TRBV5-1,CASSLDRGTRLQQYF
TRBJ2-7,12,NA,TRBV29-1,CSVEERPNEQYF
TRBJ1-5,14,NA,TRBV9,CASSVAPFNQPQHF
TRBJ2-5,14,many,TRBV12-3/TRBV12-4,CASSLAGLWETQYF